A selection of T cell receptor beta chains follows, all from one sample in a study of CD8+CD57+ T cells in acquired aplastic anemia. TCRdb re-called the reads with MiXCR, one entry per CDR3 protein. The repertoire holds some 160,000 distinct CDR3 sequences, with about 50% as singletons. The sequencing input was sorted CD4+, CD8+, or CD8+CD57+ T cells (not recorded which) from PBMCs. Receptors were obtained from a human donor with aplastic anemia. The CDR3 runs from the conserved cysteine through the conserved F or W. D genes are given only for firm matches. Size values are once, few and many counts, or a class for expanded clones, and some rows have none.

D gene	V gene	J gene	clone size	CDR3 length	CDR3 DNA	CDR3 protein
TRBD2	TRBV25-1	TRBJ2-3	NA	15	TGTGCCACCTCGGGACTAGCTTCCCACACAGATACGCAGTATTTT	CATSGLASHTDTQYF
NA	TRBV2	TRBJ2-7	many	14	TGTGCCAGCAGCCCACTCGGGAAAGCCTACGAGCAGTACTTC	CASSPLGKAYEQYF
TRBD1	TRBV2	TRBJ2-3	NA	14	TGTGCCACCAGTGCAGGACAGGAGAATCAGCCCCAGTATTTT	CATSAGQENQPQYF
NA	TRBV9	TRBJ2-7	NA	16	TGTGCCAGCAGGACCCGGGGACTGCAGATGTTCTACGAGCAGTACTTC	CASRTRGLQMFYEQYF
NA	TRBV5-4	TRBJ2-7	once	15	TGTGCCAGCAGCTTCGGGACGGCGGCGGGCTACGAGCAGTACTTC	CASSFGTAAGYEQYF
NA	TRBV11-2	TRBJ1-4	few	17	TGTGCCAGCAGCTTAATTAGCCCCCCGGGCGAGGGTGAAAAACTGTTTTTT	CASSLISPPGEGEKLFF
NA	TRBV5-1	TRBJ1-5	NA	13	TGCGCCAGCAGCCCCGACACCAATCAGCCCCAGCATTTT	CASSPDTNQPQHF
NA	TRBV20-1	TRBJ2-5	NA	13	TGCAGTGCTAGAATCACGGTTGGAGAGACCCAGTACTTC	CSARITVGETQYF
NA	TRBV24-1	TRBJ2-1	many	15	TGTGCCACCAGCTCTGACAGCAGCTCCTACAATGAGCAGTTCTTC	CATSSDSSSYNEQFF
TRBD2	TRBV9	TRBJ2-2	many	16	TGTGCCAGCAGCGTGGAAGCGGGAGTAATAACCGGGGAGCTGTTTTTT	CASSVEAGVITGELFF
NA	TRBV4-1	TRBJ2-3	many	15	TGCGCCAGCAGCCAACTCTTCGGCCCTCCAGATACGCAGTATTTT	CASSQLFGPPDTQYF
NA	TRBV4-3	TRBJ2-2	NA	15	TGCGCCAGCACCCCGGACGGAGGGGTCACCGGGGAGCTGTTTTTT	CASTPDGGVTGELFF
NA	TRBV19	TRBJ1-5	NA	15	TGTGCCAGTAGTATAGCCGTCCGCTACGAGCAGCCCCAGCATTTT	CASSIAVRYEQPQHF
NA	TRBV9	TRBJ1-2	many	14	TGTGCCAGCAGCGTGGACAGTCAGAACTATGGCTACACCTTC	CASSVDSQNYGYTF
NA	TRBV7-6	TRBJ1-3	many	13	TGTGCCAGCAGCCCGGGGACCATTAGCACCATATATTTT	CASSPGTISTIYF
TRBD1	TRBV29-1	TRBJ1-2	NA	13	TGCAGCGTTGATATGACAGGGAACTATGGCTACACCTTC	CSVDMTGNYGYTF
NA	TRBV6-5	TRBJ2-7	many	14	TGTGCCAGCAGTTGGACAAGTCAGGGGTCCGAGCAGTACTTC	CASSWTSQGSEQYF
TRBD2	TRBV24-1	TRBJ2-1	NA	15	TGTGCCACCAGTGAACCGCGGGAGAGTGACAATGAGCAGTTCTTC	CATSEPRESDNEQFF
NA	TRBV10-3	TRBJ1-2	few	14	TGTGCCAGCCTTGGTGGTGACGACGGACTCTCCTACACCTTC	CASLGGDDGLSYTF
TRBD2	TRBV29-1	TRBJ2-7	NA	13	TGCAGCGCCGTAGCGGGGGCCGACTACGAGCAGTACTTC	CSAVAGADYEQYF
TRBD1	TRBV20-1	TRBJ1-1	NA	17	TGCAGTGCTAGAGACCGGGACAGAGGCTCCATGAACACTGAAGCTTTCTTT	CSARDRDRGSMNTEAFF
NA	TRBV25-1	TRBJ2-1	NA	12	TGTGCCACCATATGGGGGCAAAATGAGCAGTTCTTC	CATIWGQNEQFF
TRBD2	TRBV7-2	TRBJ2-5	NA	16	TGTGCCAGCAGCCAACGACTAGCGGGGGGGCGAAAGACCCAGTACTTC	CASSQRLAGGRKTQYF
TRBD1	TRBV20-1	TRBJ1-2	many	15	TGCAGTGCTAGCCCGACAGGGGGGAAAAGGTATGGCTACACCTTC	CSASPTGGKRYGYTF
NA	TRBV24-1	TRBJ1-5	NA	14	TGTGCCACCAGTAGGGCAGCCTACAATCAGCCCCAGCATTTT	CATSRAAYNQPQHF
NA	TRBV5-6	TRBJ2-7	once	14	TGCGCCAGCAACTCTAGGACAGCTCCCTGCGAGCAGTACTTC	CASNSRTAPCEQYF
NA	TRBV12-3/TRBV12-4	TRBJ1-5	NA	11	TGTGCCAGCAGTACGGGACAGCCCCAGCATTTT	CASSTGQPQHF
TRBD2	TRBV24-1	TRBJ2-5	many	15	TGTGCCACCAGTGATTTAAACAGCGGGACGGAGACCCAGTACTTC	CATSDLNSGTETQYF
NA	TRBV6-5	TRBJ2-3	many	16	TGTGCCAGCAGTTATTCCACAGGGGACTACACAGATACGCAGTATTTT	CASSYSTGDYTDTQYF
NA	TRBV10-2	TRBJ2-7	NA	13	TGCGCCAGCAGTGAGTCCGGCTCCTACGAGCAGTACTTC	CASSESGSYEQYF
TRBD2	TRBV10-3	TRBJ2-2	many	17	TGTGCCAGCTCCGGGACTAGCGGGAGGCCGAACACCGGGGAGCTGTTTTTT	CASSGTSGRPNTGELFF
TRBD1	TRBV19	TRBJ1-2	NA	14	TGTGCCAGTAGGGACCGGGACAGGGGTCATGGCTACACCTTC	CASRDRDRGHGYTF
TRBD1	TRBV13	TRBJ1-4	NA	16	TGTGCCAGCAGCTCAATTGGACAGGCTCCTAATGAAAAACTGTTTTTT	CASSSIGQAPNEKLFF
NA	TRBV11-2	TRBJ2-3	NA	16	TGTGCCAGCAGCTGGACCTTTAACCCCCCAACAGATACGCAGTATTTT	CASSWTFNPPTDTQYF
NA	TRBV10-3	TRBJ1-2	NA	11	TGTACCATCACAGGGAGGGATGGCTACACCTTC	CTITGRDGYTF
NA	TRBV10-3	TRBJ1-1	NA	14	TGTGCCATCACCAGCCCGGGCATGAACACTGAAGCTTTCTTT	CAITSPGMNTEAFF
NA	TRBV5-8	TRBJ2-2	many	14	TGTGCCAGCAGCTTTAGGGGTTTCACCGGGGAGCTGTTTTTT	CASSFRGFTGELFF
TRBD2	TRBV19	TRBJ2-1	NA	14	TGTGCCACCAGACTAGCGGGGGGTTACAATGAGCAGTTCTTC	CATRLAGGYNEQFF
NA	TRBV5-1	TRBJ1-2	NA	13	TGCGCCAGCAGCTACGGGGGGGGAGCTGGCTACACCTTC	CASSYGGGAGYTF
NA	TRBV5-4	TRBJ1-4	NA	13	TGTGCCAGCAGCTTGAGGGGGGGTGAAAAACCGTTTTTT	CASSLRGGEKPFF
TRBD2	TRBV20-1	TRBJ2-2	NA	16	TGCAGTGCTAGAGATGCGGACGGGAGGAAGGCTGGGGAGCTGTTTTTT	CSARDADGRKAGELFF
TRBD1	TRBV2	TRBJ1-3	NA	15	TGTGCCAGCACAGGACAGGCCCCTCCCGGAAACACCATATATTTT	CASTGQAPPGNTIYF